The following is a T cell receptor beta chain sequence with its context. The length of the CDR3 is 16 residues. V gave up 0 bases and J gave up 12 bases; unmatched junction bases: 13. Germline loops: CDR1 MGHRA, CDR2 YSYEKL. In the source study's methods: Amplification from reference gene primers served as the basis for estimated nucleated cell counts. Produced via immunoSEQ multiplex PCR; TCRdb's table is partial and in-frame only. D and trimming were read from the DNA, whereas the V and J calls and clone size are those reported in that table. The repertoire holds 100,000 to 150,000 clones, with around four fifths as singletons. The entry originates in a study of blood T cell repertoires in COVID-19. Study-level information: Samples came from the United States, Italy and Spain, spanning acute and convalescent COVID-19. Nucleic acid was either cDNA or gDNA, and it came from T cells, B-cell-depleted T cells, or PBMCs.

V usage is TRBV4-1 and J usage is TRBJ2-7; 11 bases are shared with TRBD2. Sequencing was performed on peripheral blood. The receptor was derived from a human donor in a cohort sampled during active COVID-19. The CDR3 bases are TGCGCCAGCAGCCAAGAAGGCCTAGCGGGGGGTTATGGGCGGTACTTC. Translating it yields CASSQEGLAGGYGRYF.